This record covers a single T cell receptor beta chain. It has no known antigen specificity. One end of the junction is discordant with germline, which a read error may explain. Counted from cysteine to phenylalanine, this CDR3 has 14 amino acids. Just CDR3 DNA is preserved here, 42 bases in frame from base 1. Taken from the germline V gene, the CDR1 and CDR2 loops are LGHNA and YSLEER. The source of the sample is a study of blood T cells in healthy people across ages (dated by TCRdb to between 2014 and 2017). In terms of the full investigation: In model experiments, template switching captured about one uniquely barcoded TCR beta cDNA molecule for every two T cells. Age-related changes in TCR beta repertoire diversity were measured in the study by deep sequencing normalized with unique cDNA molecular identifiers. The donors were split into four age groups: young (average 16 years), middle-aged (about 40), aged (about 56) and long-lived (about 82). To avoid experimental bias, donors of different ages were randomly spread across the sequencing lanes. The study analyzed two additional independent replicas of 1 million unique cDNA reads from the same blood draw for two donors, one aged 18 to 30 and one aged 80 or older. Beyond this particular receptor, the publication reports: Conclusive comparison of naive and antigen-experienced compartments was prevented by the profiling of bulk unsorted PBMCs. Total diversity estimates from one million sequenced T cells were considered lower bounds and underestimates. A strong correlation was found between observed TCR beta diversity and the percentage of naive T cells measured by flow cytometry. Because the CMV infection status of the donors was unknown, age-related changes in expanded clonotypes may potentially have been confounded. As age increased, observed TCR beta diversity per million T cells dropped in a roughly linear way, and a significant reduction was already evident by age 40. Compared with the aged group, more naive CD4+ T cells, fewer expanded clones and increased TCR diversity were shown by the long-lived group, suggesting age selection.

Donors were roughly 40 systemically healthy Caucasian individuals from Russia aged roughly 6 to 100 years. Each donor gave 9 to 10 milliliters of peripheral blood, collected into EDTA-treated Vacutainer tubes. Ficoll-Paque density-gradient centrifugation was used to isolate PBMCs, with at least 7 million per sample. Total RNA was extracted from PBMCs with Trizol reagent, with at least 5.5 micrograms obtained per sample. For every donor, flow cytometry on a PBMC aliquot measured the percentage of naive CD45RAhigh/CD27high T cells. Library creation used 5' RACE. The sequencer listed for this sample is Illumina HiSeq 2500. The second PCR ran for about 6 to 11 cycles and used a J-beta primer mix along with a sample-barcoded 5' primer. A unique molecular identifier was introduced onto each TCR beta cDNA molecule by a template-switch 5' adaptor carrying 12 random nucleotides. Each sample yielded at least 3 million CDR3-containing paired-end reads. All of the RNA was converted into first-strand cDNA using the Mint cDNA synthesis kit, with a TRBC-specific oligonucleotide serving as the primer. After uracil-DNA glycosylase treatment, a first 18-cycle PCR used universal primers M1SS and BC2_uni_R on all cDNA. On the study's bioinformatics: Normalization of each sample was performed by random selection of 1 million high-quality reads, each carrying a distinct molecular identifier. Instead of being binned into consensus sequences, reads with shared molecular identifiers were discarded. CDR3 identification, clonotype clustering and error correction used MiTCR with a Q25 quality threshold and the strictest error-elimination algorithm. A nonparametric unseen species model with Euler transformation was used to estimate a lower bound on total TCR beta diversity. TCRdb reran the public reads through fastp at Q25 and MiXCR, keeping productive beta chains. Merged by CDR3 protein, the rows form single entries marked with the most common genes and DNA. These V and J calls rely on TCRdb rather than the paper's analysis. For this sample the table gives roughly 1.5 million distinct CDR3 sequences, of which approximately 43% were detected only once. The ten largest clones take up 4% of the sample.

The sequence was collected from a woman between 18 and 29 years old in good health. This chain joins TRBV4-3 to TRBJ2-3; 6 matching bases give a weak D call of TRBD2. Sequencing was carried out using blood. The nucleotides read TGCGCCAGCAGACCCGGGACTGGTGCAGATATGCAGTATTTT. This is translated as CASRPGTGADMQYF.